This entry describes one T cell receptor (beta chain). The antigen this receptor binds is unknown. Per-base quality was not reported, and no clone a single base away is much larger than it. The sample belongs to a study of T cell changes during pregnancy in multiple sclerosis (dated by TCRdb to about 2019). Turning to the overall study: The study looked at changes in the T cell repertoire across pregnancy in women with multiple sclerosis.

Libraries were constructed by the immunoSEQ multiplex PCR assay. Entries here come from immuneACCESS through TCRdb and include only in-frame sequences with V and J called. Some clones fail to appear in such tables; in the studies checked, an unresolved V gene covers under half of the shortfall, and the cause of the remainder is unknown. The sample yields tens of thousands of clones; approximately 90% were counted once. Together, the top ten hold 2.6% of the sample. Specimen: peripheral blood, collected before pregnancy. This TCR was sampled from a female donor with multiple sclerosis, enrolled in a pregnancy study.

The CDR3 protein sequence reads: CARINLRGLDGYTF. The base sequence is TGCGCCAGGATAAATCTCAGGGGGCTGGATGGCTACACCTTC. The V and J genes are TRBV10-1 and TRBJ1-2; 8 nucleotides in the junction match TRBD1. The junction shows trimming of 9 bases on V and 6 bases on J, and the gene matches do not reach 12 bases of it. The CDR3 measures 14 amino acids from cysteine to phenylalanine. The sequence is cut down to CDR3 DNA, 42 bases in frame from base 1. From the germline V gene (reference sequence), CDR1 is WNHNN and CDR2 is SYGVQD.